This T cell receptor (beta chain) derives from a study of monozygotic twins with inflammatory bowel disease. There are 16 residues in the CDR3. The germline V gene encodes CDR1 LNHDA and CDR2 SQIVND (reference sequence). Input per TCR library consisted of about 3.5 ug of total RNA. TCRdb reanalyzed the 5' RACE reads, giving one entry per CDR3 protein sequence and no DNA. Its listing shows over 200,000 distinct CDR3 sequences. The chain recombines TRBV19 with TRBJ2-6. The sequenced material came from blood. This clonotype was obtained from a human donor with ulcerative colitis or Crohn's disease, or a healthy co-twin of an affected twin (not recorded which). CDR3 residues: CASSTQHRSGANVLTF. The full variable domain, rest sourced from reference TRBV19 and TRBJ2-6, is DGGITQSPKYLFRKEGQNVTLSCEQNLNHDAMYWYRQDPGQGLRLIYYSQIVNDFQKGDIAEGYSVSREKKESFPLTVTSAQKNPTAFYLCASSTQHRSGANVLTFGAGSRLTVL.